This TCR beta chain derives from a study of blood T cell repertoires in COVID-19. Overall study context: Some COVID-19 samples were acute and others convalescent; all came from the United States, Italy and Spain.

The assay was immunoSEQ multiplex PCR, and TCRdb's table has in-frame clones only and misses some. The table lists some 150,000 clones, roughly 90% of them singletons. The J segment lost 0 bases and the V segment lost 2 bases, leaving 8 bases of the junction unmatched. The germline V gene has CDR1 SGHTA and CDR2 FQGNSA. The CDR3 contains 18 residues. This clone occurred many times. The source of this sequence is a human donor in a cohort sampled during active COVID-19. The sample comprised peripheral blood. The chain employs TRBV7-2 and TRBJ2-3; TRBD2 matches at 10 bases. The CDR3 DNA is TGTGCCAGCAGCTTAACAGCGGGGGGGTTCCCAAGCACAGATACGCAGTATTTT. This translates into CASSLTAGGFPSTDTQYF.